What follows describes a single T cell receptor beta chain. Data came from immunoSEQ multiplex PCR; TCRdb stores just in-frame clones and leaves some out. This sample has around 67,000 clones; approximately 89% occur once, and the top ten carry approximately 5.5%. The CDR3 is 14 residues long. V gave up 5 bases and J gave up 3 bases; unmatched junction bases: 6. The germline gives CDR1 MNHEY, CDR2 SVGAGI. This entry is derived from a study of control samples from healthy donors and cancer patients. The sequence was collected from a man in his sixties with colorectal cancer. The V call is TRBV6-5, the J call TRBJ1-2; 7 positions match TRBD1. The sequenced sample consisted of PBMCs. CDR3 sequence (DNA): TGTGCCAGCAGTCGGCGAGACAGGGACTATGGCTACACCTTC. Protein sequence: CASSRRDRDYGYTF.